A single T cell receptor (beta chain) is shown here with its context. The sample originates from a study of control samples from healthy donors and cancer patients. The table came from immunoSEQ multiplex PCR; TCRdb's copy has only in-frame clones and leaves some out. The data hold 130,000 or so clones, with roughly 86% observed a single time. CDR1 is MGHRA and CDR2 is YSYEKL in the germline V gene. V shed 2 bases and J 4 bases; nucleotides not matched to a gene: 9. The CDR3 runs to 17 residues. Sequenced sample: blood. The TCR originated in a man in his 60s in good health. The chain employs TRBV4-1 and TRBJ2-1; TRBD2 aligns across 9 bases. In DNA form, the CDR3 reads TGCGCCAGCAGCCAATCGGCTAGCGGGGCGTCTTACAATGAGCAGTTCTTC. Translated: CASSQSASGASYNEQFF.